A selection of T cell receptor beta chains follows, all from one sample in a study of T cells after yellow fever vaccination. TCRdb reanalysed the 5' RACE reads using MiXCR and keeps one entry per CDR3 protein. This table has 500,000 to 650,000 distinct CDR3 sequences, approximately 13% appearing once. The source was PBMCs, collected on the day of the yellow fever booster vaccination. These receptors were obtained from a man aged 25 to 40 who received the YFV17D yellow fever vaccine. Each CDR3 is given with its conserved first and last residue. Fields, in order: V gene, J gene, D gene, clone size, CDR3 DNA, CDR3 protein. D genes are given only for firm matches. Rows give clone size only sometimes, using once, few, many, or a class for an expanded clone.

V: TRBV20-1
J: TRBJ2-7
D: NA
size: NA
DNA: TGCAGTGCTAGGTCCCCCGGGACGCCTAGTTACGAGCAGTACTTC
CDR3: CSARSPGTPSYEQYF

V: TRBV30
J: TRBJ2-1
D: NA
size: NA
DNA: TGTGCCTGGAGAAGGGTGCGGGCCTTTTGGAATGAGCAGTTCTTC
CDR3: CAWRRVRAFWNEQFF

V: TRBV4-2
J: TRBJ2-5
D: TRBD2
size: many
DNA: TGTGCCAGCAGCCCCTCGACTAGCGGGAGGCGGGAGACCCAGTACTTC
CDR3: CASSPSTSGRRETQYF

V: TRBV2
J: TRBJ1-1
D: NA
size: few
DNA: TGTGCCAGCAGTTCCACAGATGGGGCACTAAGCGGAGCTTTCTTT
CDR3: CASSSTDGALSGAFF

V: TRBV7-8
J: TRBJ2-3
D: NA
size: many
DNA: TGTGCCAGCAGTCCCCGGGCCAGTTTGCTAGATACGCAGTATTTT
CDR3: CASSPRASLLDTQYF

V: TRBV29-1
J: TRBJ2-7
D: NA
size: NA
DNA: TGCAGCGTTGATTCGGCTAGCGACGAGCAGTACTTC
CDR3: CSVDSASDEQYF

V: TRBV6-1
J: TRBJ2-1
D: TRBD2
size: NA
DNA: TGTGCCAGCAGTGGTAGCGGGAGGGCCGGGGAGCAGTTCTTC
CDR3: CASSGSGRAGEQFF

V: TRBV29-1
J: TRBJ2-3
D: TRBD2
size: once
DNA: TGCAGCGTAGCTTGGACTAGCAGGACCCTAGATACGCAGTATTTT
CDR3: CSVAWTSRTLDTQYF

V: TRBV20-1
J: TRBJ1-2
D: NA
size: few
DNA: TGCAGTGCTAGAGTGGATGGCTATGGCTACACCTTC
CDR3: CSARVDGYGYTF

V: TRBV20-1
J: TRBJ1-5
D: TRBD1
size: many
DNA: TGCAGTGCTCCTAAGACAGGGGGCGTTTTCGGCCAGCATTTT
CDR3: CSAPKTGGVFGQHF

V: TRBV9
J: TRBJ2-4
D: NA
size: few
DNA: TGTGCCAGCAGCGCGCGGACGGGGGAAAACATTCAGTACTTC
CDR3: CASSARTGENIQYF

V: TRBV5-8
J: TRBJ2-1
D: TRBD2
size: NA
DNA: TGTGCCAGCAGCCCCATGCTGCTAGCGGGACCGTGGAATGAGCAGTTCTTC
CDR3: CASSPMLLAGPWNEQFF

V: TRBV3-1
J: TRBJ2-7
D: NA
size: few
DNA: TGTGCCAGCAGCCAAGATCTCAACCCGGTCTACGAGCAGTACTTC
CDR3: CASSQDLNPVYEQYF

V: TRBV12-3/TRBV12-4
J: TRBJ1-6
D: NA
size: few
DNA: TGTGCCAGCAGTTTTCCCGGGAATAATTCACCCCTCCACTTT
CDR3: CASSFPGNNSPLHF

V: TRBV18
J: TRBJ2-3
D: NA
size: NA
DNA: TGTGCCAGCTCACGATACCAGCCGGTTCATACGCAGTATTTT
CDR3: CASSRYQPVHTQYF

V: TRBV9
J: TRBJ2-3
D: NA
size: many
DNA: TGTGCCAGCTGTATGGGAGGTCGTACAGATACGCAGTATTTT
CDR3: CASCMGGRTDTQYF

V: TRBV4-3
J: TRBJ1-1
D: NA
size: few
DNA: TGCGCCAGCAGCCAAGAACATCAGTCGGGTGAAGCTTTCTTT
CDR3: CASSQEHQSGEAFF

V: TRBV3-1
J: TRBJ2-1
D: TRBD2
size: NA
DNA: TGTGCCAGCAGCCAAGACCGGACTAGCGGGAGGGTTGAGCAGTTCTTC
CDR3: CASSQDRTSGRVEQFF

V: TRBV5-1
J: TRBJ1-1
D: NA
size: NA
DNA: TGCGCCAGCAGCTGGACGTCCGCCGCGGGAACTGAAGCTTTCTTT
CDR3: CASSWTSAAGTEAFF

V: TRBV28
J: TRBJ2-5
D: NA
size: few
DNA: TGTGCCAGCAGTACCGAAACCCAGTACTTC
CDR3: CASSTETQYF

V: TRBV3-1
J: TRBJ2-1
D: TRBD1
size: few
DNA: TGTGCCACCGCAGACAGGGGGGCCTACAATGAGCAGTTCTTC
CDR3: CATADRGAYNEQFF

V: TRBV20-1
J: TRBJ2-7
D: TRBD2
size: NA
DNA: TGCAGTGCGATTACTAGCGGAACAGGCTACGAGCAGTACTTC
CDR3: CSAITSGTGYEQYF

V: TRBV12-3/TRBV12-4
J: TRBJ1-1
D: NA
size: once
DNA: TGTGCCAGCAGCTCTTCCCCGGGGGGGTCTGAAGCTTTCTTT
CDR3: CASSSSPGGSEAFF

V: TRBV4-2
J: TRBJ2-1
D: TRBD1
size: few
DNA: TGTGCCAGCAGCCAAAACAGGGGAATCAATGAGCAGTTCTTC
CDR3: CASSQNRGINEQFF

V: TRBV14
J: TRBJ1-6
D: TRBD1
size: NA
DNA: TGTGCCAGCAGCCCCTGGACAGGGGTTAATAATTCACCCCTCCACTTT
CDR3: CASSPWTGVNNSPLHF

V: TRBV20-1
J: TRBJ1-2
D: TRBD1
size: NA
DNA: TGCAGTGCACTCACCGGGACAGGGGGCTGGGGCTACACCTTC
CDR3: CSALTGTGGWGYTF

V: TRBV5-4
J: TRBJ2-2
D: TRBD2
size: NA
DNA: TGTGCCAGCAGCTTAAAACTAGCGGGTACCGGGGAGCTGTTTTTT
CDR3: CASSLKLAGTGELFF

V: TRBV20-1
J: TRBJ2-1
D: NA
size: NA
DNA: TGCAGTGCCCCCAGGGCTAGTCATCCCGACAATGAGCAGTTCTTC
CDR3: CSAPRASHPDNEQFF

V: TRBV7-9
J: TRBJ2-7
D: NA
size: few
DNA: TGTGCCAGCAGCGGCCGCGGGGACGGGCAGTACTTC
CDR3: CASSGRGDGQYF

V: TRBV18
J: TRBJ2-5
D: NA
size: NA
DNA: TGTGCCAGCTCACCCCAGGGCCACGGGACCCAGTACTTC
CDR3: CASSPQGHGTQYF

V: TRBV7-2
J: TRBJ2-5
D: TRBD1
size: few
DNA: TGTGCCAGCAGCTTAGCGCCTGGGACAGAAGAGACCCAGTACTTC
CDR3: CASSLAPGTEETQYF

V: TRBV7-9
J: TRBJ2-1
D: NA
size: many
DNA: TGTGCCAGCAGCTTATCCAGGGACGATGAGCAGTTCTTC
CDR3: CASSLSRDDEQFF